Below, 16 T cell receptor beta chains from the same sample are listed, as sequenced in a study of Ad26.COV2.S vaccination and SARS-CoV-2 variants. Treatment noted: about 20 received Ad26.COV2.S at low or high dose, single or two shots; 5 received placebo; per-sample allocation not given. The investigators took samples on day 63 after the first vaccine or placebo injection. This table comes from immunoSEQ multiplex PCR, and its TCRdb copy is limited to in-frame clones, with some not included. The sample lists about 480,000 clones, around 88% seen once, with about 13% in the top ten. This specimen consisted of peripheral blood, obtained in a trial of Ad26.COV2.S vaccine versus placebo. The source is a person between 18 and 65 years old who received the Ad26.COV2.S COVID-19 vaccine or a placebo.

The V and J genes are TRBV28 and TRBJ2-1; maybe TRBD1 (5 bases). This CDR3 contains 13 residues. Germline V gene data show CDR1 as MDHEN and CDR2 as SYDVKM. V lost 3 bases, J lost 13 bases, and 16 bases lay in between. This CDR3 is CASSFNPGPQQFF. The CDR3 region has the DNA TGTGCCAGCAGTTTCAATCCAGGGCCGCAACAGTTCTTC.

V usage is TRBV9 and J usage is TRBJ2-1, with D perhaps matching TRBD2 (6 bases). CDR3 length equals 14 residues. The V and J ends lost 0 bases and 9 bases respectively, with 13 bases between them. The V gene's germline CDR1 is SGDLS and CDR2 YYNGEE. The CDR3 nucleotides are TGTGCCAGCAGCGTAGGGGGGGATTTCGGTGAGCAGTTCTTC. This translates into CASSVGGDFGEQFF.

The V gene is TRBV7-9, the J gene TRBJ2-5; unclear D gene. This CDR3 comprises 14 residues. V lost 0 bases, J lost 0 bases, and 5 bases lay in between. Germline CDR1 SEHNR, CDR2 FQNEAQ (reference sequence). CDR3 loop: CASSLAANQETQYF. In DNA, the CDR3 is TGTGCCAGCAGCTTAGCGGCAAACCAAGAGACCCAGTACTTC.

This clone was observed once. J is TRBJ1-2 and V is TRBV7-8; no reliable D call. CDR3 length: 17 residues. V lost 5 bases and J 3 bases, leaving 22 bases between the germline ends. Germline-derived CDR1 and CDR2 are SGHVS and FQNEAQ. This CDR3 reads CASSPVQFMSIDYGYTF. In DNA, the CDR3 is TGTGCCAGCAGCCCCGTGCAGTTTATGAGTATCGACTATGGCTACACCTTC. The complete variable domain, with remaining parts taken from reference TRBV7-8 and TRBJ1-2, reads GAGVSQSPRYKVAKRGQDVALRCDPISGHVSLFWYQQALGQGPEFLTYFQNEAQLDKSGLPSDRFFAERPEGSVSTLKIQRTQQEDSAVYLCASSPVQFMSIDYGYTFGSGTRLTVV.

The rearrangement links TRBV4-1 to TRBJ1-3; possible D gene TRBD1, 6 bases. V was pared by 4 bases and J by 4 bases, with 11 bases between. Germline assignment: CDR1 MGHRA and CDR2 YSYEKL. The CDR3 loop spans 14 amino acids. The CDR3 loop reads CASSPDRRGNTIYF. The CDR3 nucleotides read TGCGCCAGCAGCCCAGACAGGCGGGGAAACACCATATATTTT.

This chain links TRBV9 with TRBJ2-2; TRBD1 matches at 9 bases. Trimming took 4 bases from V and 6 from J; bases not matched to a gene: 4. The CDR3 extends over 14 amino acids. Germline CDR1 and CDR2: SGDLS and YYNGEE. In DNA, the CDR3 is TGTGCCAGCAGCTCCCGGACAGGGGCCGGGGAGCTGTTTTTT. It yields the protein CASSSRTGAGELFF.

This sequence joins TRBV28 and TRBJ1-2, with 9 bases lining up with TRBD1. The CDR3 spans 13 residues. In germline, CDR1 is MDHEN, CDR2 SYDVKM. V lost 4 bases to trimming and J lost 8 bases; unmatched junction nucleotides: 5. CDR3: CASSYRGLGGYTF. CDR3 DNA sequence: TGTGCCAGCAGTTACAGGGGGCTTGGGGGCTACACCTTC.

There are a few counts of this clone. The chain has TRBV14 and TRBJ1-6, with unresolved D. CDR1 and CDR2 from the germline V gene are SGHDN and FVKESK. This CDR3 has 11 amino acids. Trimming left V 3 bases short and J 9 bases short, with 3 bases between. CDR3: CASSQGSPLHF. The CDR3 nucleotides read TGTGCCAGCAGCCAGGGTTCACCCCTCCACTTT.

The CDR3 nucleotides are TGCAGCGTTAGGTTAGACGGGGAAAAACTGTTTTTT. This codes for CSVRLDGEKLFF. This sequence joins TRBV29-1 and TRBJ1-4; D is uncertain. The CDR3 contains 12 residues. CDR1 and CDR2 (germline): SQVTM, ANQGSEA. V was shortened by 5 bases and J by 8 bases, with 12 bases between the two germline ends.

This clone was picked up one time. CDR3 residues: CASRGTGGGELFF. The CDR3, as DNA: TGTGCCAGCAGGGGGACAGGTGGCGGGGAGCTGTTTTTT. The genes are TRBV11-3 and TRBJ2-2, with 8 positions matching TRBD1. Germline-derived CDR1 and CDR2 are SGHNT and YENEEA. The J segment lost 7 bases and the V segment lost 6 bases, leaving 4 bases of the junction unmatched. The CDR3 contains 13 residues.

This chain joins TRBV29-1 and TRBJ2-2; D remains unclear. This CDR3 has 13 residues. The germline gives CDR1 SQVTM, CDR2 ANQGSEA. Deletions cut 4 bases from V and 4 bases from J, with 10 bases between. The CDR3 nucleotides read TGCAGCGTTGTTTATCCTCCCACCGGGGAGCTGTTTTTT. Translating gives CSVVYPPTGELFF.

The chain recombines TRBV6-4 with TRBJ2-1; either TRBD1 or TRBD2 may fit D (5 bases each). This CDR3 comprises 12 residues. The V end was cut by 10 bases, the J end by 7 bases, with 14 bases between. CDR1 is MRHNA and CDR2 is SNTAGT in the germline V gene. CDR3 sequence reads: CATRDRRNEQFF. CDR3 bases: TGTGCCACCCGGGACCGACGAAATGAGCAGTTCTTC.

This chain links TRBV2 with TRBJ2-5; D perhaps matches TRBD2 (6 bases). Between the trimmed V and J ends, which lost 6 bases and 5 bases, there was a span of 16 bases. Germline lookup yields CDR1 SNHLY and CDR2 FYNNEI. CDR3 length equals 14 residues. CDR3 sequence: CASSAGLLRETQYF. For the CDR3, the DNA is TGTGCCAGCAGCGCGGGGTTGCTCCGGGAGACCCAGTACTTC.

V gene TRBV4-1 combines with J gene TRBJ1-2; the D is unclear. The CDR3 length is 15 residues. Germline V gene data show CDR1 as MGHRA and CDR2 as YSYEKL. The V end lost 3 bases, the J end lost 0 bases, and 11 bases lay between the germline ends. This CDR3 reads CASSQAGVANYGYTF. The DNA of the CDR3 is TGCGCCAGCAGCCAGGCTGGGGTTGCTAACTATGGCTACACCTTC.

The chain joins TRBV9 to TRBJ2-1, with 16 bases fitting TRBD2. V dropped 3 bases and J dropped 6; count of bases not matched to a gene: 12. CDR1 and CDR2 (germline): SGDLS, YYNGEE. The CDR3 is 19 amino acids. The CDR3 DNA sequence: TGTGCCAGCAGCGCCGCCGGGACTAGCGGGAGGGCGGCCGGCAATGAGCAGTTCTTC. Its translation: CASSAAGTSGRAAGNEQFF.

The chain combines TRBV7-2 with TRBJ2-7; 7 bases match TRBD1. The CDR3 has 16 amino acids. Trimming removed 4 bases from V and 1 base from J; junction bases left unmatched: 10. Germline CDR1 SGHTA, CDR2 FQGNSA. The CDR3 reads CASSYGPGQTSYEQYF. DNA of the CDR3: TGTGCCAGCAGCTACGGCCCGGGACAGACTTCCTACGAGCAGTACTTC. Filled out from reference TRBV7-2 and TRBJ2-7, the complete variable domain reads GAGVSQSPSNKVTEKGKDVELRCDPISGHTALYWYRQSLGQGLEFLIYFQGNSAPDKSGLPSDRFSAERTGGSVSTLTIQRTQQEDSAVYLCASSYGPGQTSYEQYFGPGTRLTVT.